The rows below give T cell receptor beta chains drawn from one sample of a study of cytomegalovirus exposure and HLA in healthy donors. Only in-frame clones appear in the TCRdb table, and some are missing; sequencing was by immunoSEQ multiplex PCR. The data contain around 190,000 clones, roughly 80% of them seen just once; the ten biggest clones take up more than 3%. What was sequenced was PBMCs. The receptors originated from a man aged 40-55 years in good health and CMV-seropositive. Both conserved end residues are part of each CDR3. Each record gives: CDR3 length, V gene, D gene, clone size, J gene, CDR3 protein, CDR3 DNA. The D gene is left open where the match is weak. Some rows have no size entry. The others give once, few or many, or a class for an expanded clone.

14	TRBV6-1	TRBD2	few	TRBJ2-7	CASSENWGGSEQYF	TGTGCCAGCAGTGAAAATTGGGGGGGAAGCGAGCAGTACTTC
14	TRBV2	NA	NA	TRBJ2-5	CASRYTGTTGTQYF	TGTGCCAGCAGATACACAGGGACAACCGGGACCCAGTACTTC
15	TRBV6-6	NA	NA	TRBJ1-1	CASSSGGVVATEAFF	TGTGCCAGCAGTTCGGGGGGGGTCGTCGCCACTGAAGCTTTCTTT
13	TRBV15	NA	NA	TRBJ2-1	CATSRSSYNEQFF	TGTGCCACCAGTAGGAGCTCCTACAATGAGCAGTTCTTC
17	TRBV4-2	NA	NA	TRBJ2-3	CASSQASRAGSTDTQYF	TGTGCCAGCAGCCAAGCCTCAAGGGCGGGAAGCACAGATACGCAGTATTTT
15	TRBV6-4	TRBD2	NA	TRBJ2-2	CASSVLADNTGELFF	TGTGCCAGCAGTGTTCTAGCGGATAACACCGGGGAGCTGTTTTTT
17	TRBV6-1	TRBD2	NA	TRBJ2-7	CASSETPLGGAYYEQYF	TGTGCCAGCAGTGAAACCCCTTTGGGAGGGGCCTACTACGAGCAGTACTTC
15	TRBV28	TRBD1	once	TRBJ1-2	CASRATGGVVYGYTF	TGTGCCAGCAGAGCTACAGGGGGCGTCGTCTATGGCTACACCTTC
13	TRBV27	TRBD1	NA	TRBJ1-2	CASRPTGAYGYTF	TGTGCCAGCAGGCCGACAGGGGCCTATGGCTACACCTTC
14	TRBV2	TRBD2	NA	TRBJ2-1	CASSRTSDYNEQFF	TGTGCCAGCAGTCGGACTAGCGACTACAATGAGCAGTTCTTC
14	TRBV19	NA	NA	TRBJ2-1	CASSPLGLPREQFF	TGTGCCAGTAGCCCTCTGGGCCTCCCAAGGGAGCAGTTCTTC
16	TRBV5-1	TRBD1	NA	TRBJ2-2	CASSSRQGADTGELFF	TGCGCCAGCAGCTCACGACAGGGGGCGGACACCGGGGAGCTGTTTTTT
13	TRBV5-1	NA	NA	TRBJ2-7	CASSLGGVGEQYF	TGCGCCAGCAGCTTGGGGGGGGTGGGGGAGCAGTACTTC
15	TRBV4-1	NA	NA	TRBJ2-2	CASSQAPAGLWELFF	TGCGCCAGCAGCCAAGCCCCGGCGGGTCTCTGGGAGCTGTTTTTT
14	TRBV4-2	NA	NA	TRBJ2-4	CASSLGQPGTIQYF	TGTGCCAGCAGCCTTGGACAGCCCGGAACGATTCAGTACTTC
14	TRBV7-3	TRBD1	NA	TRBJ2-7	CASSPDRSSYEQYF	TGTGCCAGCAGCCCGGACAGGAGCTCCTACGAGCAGTACTTC
14	TRBV28	TRBD1	NA	TRBJ1-6	CASSDRGYNSPLHF	TGTGCCAGCAGCGACAGGGGTTATAATTCACCCCTCCACTTT
17	TRBV4-2	TRBD2	NA	TRBJ2-1	CASSQELGLAGGPEQFF	TGTGCCAGCAGCCAAGAATTGGGACTAGCGGGGGGGCCGGAGCAGTTCTTC
16	TRBV7-2	NA	NA	TRBJ1-2	CASSLDGTNPNYGYTF	TGTGCCAGCAGCTTAGACGGGACAAATCCCAACTATGGCTACACCTTC
16	TRBV6-1	NA	NA	TRBJ1-5	CASSALSGSGNQPQHF	TGTGCCAGCAGTGCCCTCTCAGGGTCGGGCAATCAGCCCCAGCATTTT
17	TRBV4-1	TRBD1	NA	TRBJ2-1	CASSQSGTGAGGNEQFF	TGCGCCAGCAGCCAATCCGGGACAGGGGCCGGTGGCAATGAGCAGTTCTTC
15	TRBV28	TRBD2	NA	TRBJ2-5	CASSSAGGLKETQYF	TGTGCCAGCAGTTCCGCGGGAGGGCTCAAAGAGACCCAGTACTTC
17	TRBV9	NA	NA	TRBJ2-2	CASSGRLSGRDTGELFF	TGTGCCAGCAGCGGCCGGCTCAGCGGGCGAGACACCGGGGAGCTGTTTTTT
15	TRBV28	TRBD1	once	TRBJ1-2	CASLNPGQGLEDYTF	TGTGCCAGCCTAAACCCGGGACAGGGCCTTGAGGACTACACCTTC
14	TRBV5-4	TRBD2	NA	TRBJ2-7	CASSLELSSGGQYF	TGTGCCAGCAGCTTGGAGCTGTCGTCGGGGGGGCAGTACTTC
14	TRBV5-1	NA	NA	TRBJ2-3	CASSLERVTDTQYF	TGCGCCAGCAGCTTGGAGCGGGTCACAGATACGCAGTATTTT
16	TRBV7-7	NA	NA	TRBJ2-1	CASSPMTLASYNEQFF	TGTGCCAGCAGCCCCATGACCCTAGCGTCCTACAATGAGCAGTTCTTC
14	TRBV30	NA	once	TRBJ2-2	CAWNGFRDTGELFF	TGTGCCTGGAATGGGTTTCGGGACACCGGGGAGCTGTTTTTT
16	TRBV4-2	NA	NA	TRBJ2-5	CASSPGPRENQETQYF	TGTGCCAGCAGCCCAGGCCCCCGGGAGAACCAAGAGACCCAGTACTTC
15	TRBV27	TRBD1	NA	TRBJ1-6	CASTRTGTYNSPLHF	TGTGCCAGCACTCGGACAGGGACATATAATTCACCCCTCCACTTT
14	TRBV9	TRBD1	NA	TRBJ1-3	CASSPRQGWNTIYF	TGTGCCAGCAGCCCTCGACAGGGATGGAACACCATATATTTT
15	TRBV5-4	TRBD1	NA	TRBJ1-2	CASSLGGGEGYGYTF	TGTGCCAGCAGCTTGGGAGGGGGCGAAGGCTATGGCTACACCTTC
14	TRBV27	NA	NA	TRBJ2-7	CASSLRDNSYEQYF	TGTGCCAGCAGTCTCCGGGACAATTCCTACGAGCAGTACTTC
15	TRBV6-5	TRBD1	NA	TRBJ1-1	CASSYKGADRTEAFF	TGTGCCAGCAGTTACAAGGGGGCGGATCGCACTGAAGCTTTCTTT
11	TRBV30	TRBD2	once	TRBJ2-3	CASSGADTQYF	TGTGCATCGAGCGGGGCAGATACGCAGTATTTT
15	TRBV5-4	TRBD2	NA	TRBJ2-3	CASTSRGGHGDTQYF	TGTGCCAGCACCTCGCGGGGGGGCCATGGAGATACGCAGTATTTT
19	TRBV5-1	NA	NA	TRBJ2-3	CASSFFPSGSQGSTDTQYF	TGCGCCAGCAGCTTTTTCCCAAGTGGCTCCCAGGGGAGCACAGATACGCAGTATTTT
14	TRBV10-2	NA	once	TRBJ2-3	CASSDRGPTDTQYF	TGCGCCAGCAGTGACAGGGGTCCCACAGATACGCAGTATTTT
15	TRBV5-4	NA	NA	TRBJ2-1	CASSFQRNSYNEQFF	TGTGCCAGCAGCTTCCAGCGGAACTCCTACAATGAGCAGTTCTTC
18	TRBV6-1	NA	NA	TRBJ2-6	CASSAGGASSAGANVLTF	TGTGCCAGCAGTGCTGGGGGGGCGAGTTCGGCTGGGGCCAACGTCCTGACTTTC
14	TRBV29-1	TRBD2	NA	TRBJ2-1	CSVLLAGSYNEQFF	TGCAGCGTCCTACTAGCGGGCTCCTACAATGAGCAGTTCTTC
12	TRBV6-1	TRBD1	NA	TRBJ1-1	CASRQGARKAFF	TGTGCCAGCAGACAGGGGGCGCGGAAAGCTTTCTTT
15	TRBV5-1	NA	NA	TRBJ1-5	CASSLGGDGYQPQHF	TGCGCCAGCAGCTTGGGGGGGGACGGGTATCAGCCCCAGCATTTT
14	TRBV28	TRBD1	NA	TRBJ1-2	CASREGTGVRGYTF	TGTGCCAGCAGGGAGGGGACAGGGGTAAGAGGCTACACCTTC
18	TRBV7-9	NA	NA	TRBJ2-1	CASSPTRPGGSHYNEQFF	TGTGCCAGCAGCCCCACCCGCCCAGGGGGGTCTCACTACAATGAGCAGTTCTTC
16	TRBV15	TRBD2	NA	TRBJ2-1	CATSSLSSGSYNEQFF	TGTGCCACCAGCAGTTTGTCTAGCGGGAGTTACAATGAGCAGTTCTTC
15	TRBV15	NA	NA	TRBJ1-5	CATTFGGASNQPQHF	TGTGCCACCACCTTCGGAGGGGCCAGCAATCAGCCCCAGCATTTT
15	TRBV5-1	TRBD1	few	TRBJ1-1	CASSFGQGADTEAFF	TGCGCCAGCAGCTTTGGACAGGGGGCCGACACTGAAGCTTTCTTT
15	TRBV5-4	NA	NA	TRBJ1-2	CASSGAGVPNYGYTF	TGTGCCAGCAGCGGGGCTGGGGTCCCCAACTATGGCTACACCTTC
17	TRBV5-4	TRBD1	NA	TRBJ2-4	CASSLVGRGLAKNIQYF	TGTGCCAGCAGCTTGGTGGGTAGGGGGCTTGCCAAAAACATTCAGTACTTC
16	TRBV30	TRBD2	NA	TRBJ2-7	CAWSRGGSPYSYEQYF	TGTGCCTGGAGCCGGGGGGGGTCTCCCTACTCCTACGAGCAGTACTTC
16	TRBV6-4	NA	NA	TRBJ2-7	CASSPALAHHSYEQYF	TGTGCCAGCAGTCCCGCGCTAGCGCACCACTCCTACGAGCAGTACTTC